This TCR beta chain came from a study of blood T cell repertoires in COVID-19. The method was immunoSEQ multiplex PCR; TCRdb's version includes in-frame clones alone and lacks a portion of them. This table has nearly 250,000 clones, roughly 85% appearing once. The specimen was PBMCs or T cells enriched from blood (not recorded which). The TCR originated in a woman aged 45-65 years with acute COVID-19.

The CDR3 here is CASSLQFRQETQYF. The CDR3 nucleotides are TGTGCCAGCAGTTTACAGTTCCGCCAAGAGACCCAGTACTTC. The chain recombines TRBV27 with TRBJ2-5, with D hard to call. V lost 2 bases and J 1 base, leaving 8 bases between the germline ends. CDR1 and CDR2 (germline): MNHEY, SMNVEV (reference sequence). The CDR3 has 14 amino acids.